Below, one TCR beta chain is given with its context. Its antigen is not identified. Treatment for every participant with HIV took place in the United States. This specimen belongs to a study of long-term antiretroviral therapy in people with HIV. Whole-study findings and limits: Blood was collected between about 2003 and 2017, possibly under older ART regimens.

Researchers report immunoSEQ v3.0 was run at survey level. The repertoire was sequenced with immunoSEQ multiplex PCR; TCRdb's copy has only in-frame clones and lacks some. The table records fewer than 25,000 clones, around 87% of them present only once. V gave up 8 bases and J gave up 1 base, with 14 bases separating them. In germline, CDR1 is SEHNR, CDR2 FQNEAQ (reference sequence). This CDR3 spans 14 amino acids. The chain is built from TRBV7-9 and TRBJ1-1; no definite D call. The source material was unsorted PBMCs, sampled roughly 2.7 years after starting antiretroviral therapy. This sequence originates from a woman aged 45-65 years with HIV. The CDR3 loop reads CASWYVGANTEAFF. CDR3 nucleotide sequence: TGTGCCAGCTGGTACGTGGGCGCGAACACTGAAGCTTTCTTT. Combining the CDR3 with reference TRBV7-9 and TRBJ1-1 gives the whole variable domain DTGVSQNPRHKITKRGQNVTFRCDPISEHNRLYWYRQTLGQGPEFLTYFQNEAQLEKSRLLSDRFSAERPKGSFSTLEIQRTEQGDSAMYLCASWYVGANTEAFFGQGTRLTVV.